These 32 T cell receptor beta chains came from one sample sequenced in a study of PD-1 blockade in classical Hodgkin lymphoma. Time point indicated: cycle 4 day 1 (C4D1), after six to seven weeks of nivolumab. Relapse after autologous stem cell transplantation occurred in every patient, and brentuximab vedotin exposure varied. Data came from immunoSEQ multiplex PCR; TCRdb stores just in-frame clones and leaves some out. The data hold some 110,000 clones, with roughly 90% observed a single time. The sample here was peripheral blood mononuclear cells (PBMCs), taken before the fourth cycle of nivolumab. Source of these receptors: a human donor with classical Hodgkin lymphoma.

J is TRBJ2-1 and V is TRBV2; 9 bases map to TRBD2. CDR1 and CDR2 from the germline V gene are SNHLY and FYNNEI. The CDR3 loop spans 16 amino acids. The ends lost 6 bases at V and 6 bases at J; junction bases unmatched: 12. The CDR3 here is CASRETTSGGGNEQFF. CDR3 bases: TGTGCCAGCAGGGAAACGACTAGCGGAGGTGGCAATGAGCAGTTCTTC.

The chain couples TRBV7-6 to TRBJ1-1, with D possibly being TRBD1 (5 bases). V was pared by 2 bases and J by 0 bases, with 13 bases between. Germline values: CDR1 SGHVS, CDR2 FNYEAQ. The CDR3 is made up of 16 amino acids. In DNA, the CDR3 is TGTGCCAGCAGCTTATCCGCCCGGGGGATGAACACTGAAGCTTTCTTT. This codes for CASSLSARGMNTEAFF.

The chain carries TRBV5-4 and TRBJ2-1, with D perhaps TRBD2 (6 bases). This CDR3 comprises 15 residues. Trimming took 4 bases from V and 5 from J, leaving 16 bases between them. Germline CDR1 reads SGHNT; CDR2 reads YYREEE (reference sequence). In nucleotides, the CDR3 is TGTGCCAGCAGCCCCGTATGGGACTGGAACAATGAGCAGTTCTTC. Translation gives CASSPVWDWNNEQFF. The full variable domain, completed using reference TRBV5-4 and TRBJ2-1, is ETGVTQSPTHLIKTRGQQVTLRCSSQSGHNTVSWYQQALGQGPQFIFQYYREEENGRGNFPPRFSGLQFPNYSSELNVNALELDDSALYLCASSPVWDWNNEQFFGPGTRLTVL.

The chain has TRBV27 and TRBJ2-1; either TRBD1 or TRBD2 may fit D (8 bases each). The CDR3 has 14 amino acids. V was clipped by 6 bases and J by 6 bases, with 15 bases between them. CDR1 and CDR2 (germline): MNHEY, SMNVEV (reference sequence). The CDR3 region has the DNA TGTGCCAGCAGCCAGGGGGCGGGAGGCAATGAGCAGTTCTTC. Translation: CASSQGAGGNEQFF.

J is TRBJ2-5 and V is TRBV7-2; no reliable D call. V was clipped by 2 bases and J by 4 bases, with 14 bases between them. This CDR3 has 15 residues. CDR1 is SGHTA, CDR2 FQGNSA, per germline. This chain's CDR3 is CASSLFYQNPETQYF. Here the CDR3 DNA reads TGTGCCAGCAGCTTATTTTACCAAAACCCAGAGACCCAGTACTTC. The full variable domain, its missing parts supplied by reference TRBV7-2 and TRBJ2-5, is GAGVSQSPSNKVTEKGKDVELRCDPISGHTALYWYRQSLGQGLEFLIYFQGNSAPDKSGLPSDRFSAERTGGSVSTLTIQRTQQEDSAVYLCASSLFYQNPETQYFGPGTRLLVL.

The rearrangement links TRBV27 to TRBJ2-6; D remains unclear. CDR3 length: 13 residues. Trimming shortened V by 6 bases and J by 5 bases, and 8 bases separated the two germline ends. Per germline, CDR1 MNHEY and CDR2 SMNVEV (reference sequence). CDR3: CASRTSWANVLTF. CDR3 nucleotides: TGTGCCAGCAGGACTTCTTGGGCCAACGTCCTGACTTTC.

This clone came up once. The chain combines TRBV9 with TRBJ1-2; possibly TRBD1 for D (6 bases). The CDR3 sequence is 14 residues long. V gave up 0 bases and J gave up 8 bases, with 14 bases separating them. CDR1 is SGDLS and CDR2 is YYNGEE in the germline V gene. The CDR3 coding sequence is TGTGCCAGCAGCGTAGAATGGGGGCGCGGAGGCTACACCTTC. Protein sequence: CASSVEWGRGGYTF.

This chain connects TRBV6-5 to TRBJ1-1, with D possibly TRBD1 on 5 matching bases. CDR1 is MNHEY, CDR2 SVGAGI, per germline. The CDR3 is made up of 13 amino acids. V lost 7 bases to trimming and J lost 6 bases, with 15 bases between them. The CDR3, as DNA: TGTGCCAGCATAGGGGCCGGTGGGGCTGAAGCTTTCTTT. Its protein is CASIGAGGAEAFF.

This chain joins TRBV28 and TRBJ2-7; 16 positions match TRBD2. Trimming at V came to 5 bases and at J to 6 bases, leaving 7 bases not matched to a gene. Per the germline V gene, CDR1 is MDHEN and CDR2 is SYDVKM. The CDR3 totals 16 residues. The CDR3 DNA is TGTGCCAGCAGTGTTCTAGGGACTAGCGGGAGGGCCGAGCAGTACTTC. Translated, it gives CASSVLGTSGRAEQYF. Full variable domain (outside the CDR3, taken from reference TRBV28 and TRBJ2-7): DVKVTQSSRYLVKRTGEKVFLECVQDMDHENMFWYRQDPGLGLRLIYFSYDVKMKEKGDIPEGYSVSREKKERFSLILESASTNQTSMYLCASSVLGTSGRAEQYFGPGTRLTVT.

In this sample, this clone turned up a few times. The chain recombines TRBV5-1 with TRBJ1-3; 7 nucleotides agree with TRBD1. V shed 3 bases and J 0 bases; nucleotides not matched to a gene: 6. Germline CDR1 and CDR2: SGHRS and YFSETQ. The CDR3 is 16 residues long. Written as DNA, the CDR3 is TGCGCCAGCAGCTCGAATGCAGGGGGCTCTGGAAACACCATATATTTT. It is translated as CASSSNAGGSGNTIYF.

The V gene is TRBV7-9, the J gene TRBJ1-2; TRBD1 agrees at 8 bases. With V trimmed by 0 bases and J by 5 bases, 2 bases remained unmatched. The germline V gene has CDR1 SEHNR and CDR2 FQNEAQ (reference sequence). CDR3 length equals 14 residues. This chain's CDR3 is CASSLADRGYGYTF. The CDR3 DNA follows: TGTGCCAGCAGCTTAGCCGACAGGGGATATGGCTACACCTTC.

This rearrangement joins TRBV14 to TRBJ1-1, with 7 bases lining up with TRBD1. V was pared by 1 base and J by 4 bases, with 6 bases of the junction left unmatched. Germline loops: CDR1 SGHDN, CDR2 FVKESK. There are 15 residues in the CDR3. In DNA, the CDR3 is TGTGCCAGCAGCCAAGCGACAGGGAGGGGCACTGAAGCTTTCTTT. Translated: CASSQATGRGTEAFF.

The rearrangement uses TRBV7-2 and TRBJ2-1, with D perhaps TRBD1 or TRBD2 (5 bases each). CDR3 size: 13 residues. Germline CDR1 is SGHTA and CDR2 is FQGNSA. Trimming took off 5 bases at V and 9 bases at J, with 14 bases between the two ends. CDR3: CASSRPLGTEQFF. The CDR3 DNA reads as TGTGCCAGCAGCCGACCTCTAGGGACTGAGCAGTTCTTC.

The chain combines TRBV10-2 with TRBJ2-1; perhaps D is TRBD1 or TRBD2 (5 bases each). CDR1 WSHSY and CDR2 SAAADI come from the germline V gene. Trimming shortened V by 5 bases and J by 2 bases, and 13 bases separated the two germline ends. The CDR3 sequence is 15 residues long. The CDR3 region is CASSLPGTTYNEQFF. The CDR3 DNA sequence: TGCGCCAGCAGTTTACCGGGGACCACCTACAATGAGCAGTTCTTC.

Comment on this clone: Other DNA sequences in the same sample also yield this CDR3. V is TRBV6-5 and J is TRBJ2-3; D is ambiguous. This CDR3 is built from 11 residues. From germline, CDR1 is MNHEY and CDR2 SVGAGI. V was pared by 2 bases and J by 6 bases, with 3 bases between. The CDR3 loop is CASSYGDTQYF. DNA of the CDR3: TGTGCCAGCAGTTACGGCGATACGCAGTATTTT.

The chain recombines TRBV5-1 with TRBJ2-2, with D perhaps matching TRBD1 (6 bases). V shed 0 bases and J shed 2 bases, with 14 bases lying between them. Germline V gene sequence: CDR1 SGHRS, CDR2 YFSETQ. The CDR3 is made up of 17 amino acids. The CDR3 nucleotides are TGCGCCAGCAGCTTGGAGGGCTGGGGGCTAAACACCGGGGAGCTGTTTTTT. Encoded protein: CASSLEGWGLNTGELFF.

The chain has TRBV10-2 and TRBJ1-1; unclear D gene. The CDR3 consists of 11 residues. Trimming cost V 4 bases and J 3 bases, with 3 bases left between them. Germline loops: CDR1 WSHSY, CDR2 SAAADI. CDR3 residues: CASSVDTEAFF. For the CDR3, the DNA is TGCGCCAGCAGTGTGGACACTGAAGCTTTCTTT.

V is TRBV5-1 and J is TRBJ2-3; tentative D call: TRBD1 (6 bases). V lost 5 bases and J 1 base, leaving 14 bases between the germline ends. Germline V CDR1 and CDR2: SGHRS, YFSETQ. The CDR3 length is 15 residues. Written as DNA, the CDR3 is TGCGCCAGCAGTCCTGGACAGTTAGGCACAGATACGCAGTATTTT. Its protein is CASSPGQLGTDTQYF.

The V and J genes are TRBV10-1 and TRBJ2-5, with 10 nucleotides matching TRBD2. Germline values: CDR1 WNHNN, CDR2 SYGVQD (reference sequence). CDR3 length: 16 amino acids. V trimming: 5 bases; J trimming: 5 bases; junction bases outside the gene matches: 11. The CDR3 coding sequence is TGCGCCAGCAGTCCGCGTAAGCGGGAGGGCCGGGAGACCCAGTACTTC. As protein: CASSPRKREGRETQYF.

This clone was recorded once. The chain is built from TRBV19 and TRBJ1-2, with D possibly TRBD1 on 5 matching bases. Germline CDR1 and CDR2: LNHDA and SQIVND (reference sequence). The CDR3 covers 16 residues. Trimming took 5 bases from V and 4 from J, leaving 20 bases between them. CDR3 in DNA: TGTGCCAGTAGTTGGGACGGCCCTCGTGCTGGCTATGGCTACACCTTC. This encodes CASSWDGPRAGYGYTF.

The V call is TRBV27, the J call TRBJ2-7; D unresolved. V shed 0 bases and J shed 7 bases, with 10 bases lying between them. Per the germline V gene, CDR1 is MNHEY and CDR2 is SMNVEV (reference sequence). The CDR3 contains 13 residues. The CDR3 sequence is CASSLSHLSEQYF. Written as DNA, the CDR3 is TGTGCCAGCAGTTTATCTCATCTAAGTGAGCAGTACTTC.

This chain connects TRBV19 to TRBJ2-2; TRBD2 is a possible D gene (6 bases). In germline, CDR1 is LNHDA, CDR2 SQIVND (reference sequence). This CDR3 is built from 14 residues. Trimming took 3 bases from V and 2 from J, leaving 7 bases between them. The CDR3 DNA is TGTGCCAGTAGTATGGGGGGAAACACCGGGGAGCTGTTTTTT. Residues: CASSMGGNTGELFF.

V usage is TRBV5-1 and J usage is TRBJ1-1; D is uncertain. Germline V gives CDR1 SGHRS, CDR2 YFSETQ. This CDR3 has 12 residues. Trimming removed 0 bases at V and 2 bases at J, with 2 bases between. The CDR3 coding sequence is TGCGCCAGCAGCTTGGTTAACACTGAAGCTTTCTTT. Translated: CASSLVNTEAFF. Filled out from reference TRBV5-1 and TRBJ1-1, the complete variable domain reads KAGVTQTPRYLIKTRGQQVTLSCSPISGHRSVSWYQQTPGQGLQFLFEYFSETQRNKGNFPGRFSGRQFSNSRSEMNVSTLELGDSALYLCASSLVNTEAFFGQGTRLTVV.

The rearrangement joins TRBV4-1 to TRBJ2-2; TRBD1 is a possible D gene (6 bases). Germline V gene sequence: CDR1 MGHRA, CDR2 YSYEKL. V was clipped by 5 bases and J by 0 bases, with 10 bases between them. The length of the CDR3 is 15 residues. Here the CDR3 DNA reads TGCGCCAGCAGCTTCACAGGGCCGAACACCGGGGAGCTGTTTTTT. Amino acid sequence: CASSFTGPNTGELFF.

The rearrangement uses TRBV6-5 and TRBJ2-7, with D unclear. Germline V gives CDR1 MNHEY, CDR2 SVGAGI. The CDR3 is made up of 15 amino acids. V was cut by 2 bases and J by 0 bases, with 11 bases left in between. This chain's CDR3 is CASSYAGMSSYEQYF. The CDR3, as DNA: TGTGCCAGCAGTTACGCAGGAATGAGCTCCTACGAGCAGTACTTC.

J is TRBJ1-2 and V is TRBV5-1; the D is unclear. CDR3 length equals 16 residues. Deletions cut 2 bases from V and 3 bases from J, with 17 bases between. Per germline, CDR1 SGHRS and CDR2 YFSETQ. CDR3 DNA: TGCGCCAGCAGCTTCGGGTCGGAGCCACCTTACTATGGCTACACCTTC. Its protein is CASSFGSEPPYYGYTF.

The chain's CDR3 is CASSYHGRPYEQYF. CDR3 nucleotides: TGTGCCAGCAGTTACCATGGACGACCCTACGAGCAGTACTTC. V and J are TRBV6-5 and TRBJ2-7, with unresolved D. V was cut by 2 bases and J by 2 bases, with 10 bases left in between. The CDR3 consists of 14 residues. Germline V lookup: CDR1 MNHEY, CDR2 SVGAGI.

This chain uses TRBV4-3 with TRBJ2-7; TRBD2 aligns across 7 bases. V gave up 0 bases and J gave up 2 bases; unmatched junction bases: 4. This CDR3 is 15 amino acids long. CDR1 and CDR2 from the germline V gene are LGHNA and YSLEER. This CDR3 reads CASSQEGRATYEQYF. As DNA, the CDR3 is TGCGCCAGCAGCCAAGAGGGGAGGGCCACCTACGAGCAGTACTTC.

This clone has more than one count but fewer than ten. J is TRBJ1-5 and V is TRBV28; D is ambiguous. V shed 3 bases and J shed 2 bases, with 14 bases lying between them. CDR3 size: 16 residues. Germline CDR1 and CDR2: MDHEN and SYDVKM. CDR3 sequence: CASSFTAGGGNQPQHF. The CDR3 region has the DNA TGTGCCAGCAGTTTTACAGCAGGAGGTGGCAATCAGCCCCAGCATTTT.

The chain combines TRBV7-9 with TRBJ2-7, with D possibly being TRBD1 (6 bases). Germline-derived CDR1 and CDR2 are SEHNR and FQNEAQ (reference sequence). Trimming cost V 5 bases and J 0 bases, with 11 bases left between them. The CDR3 is 14 residues long. CDR3 sequence: CASSDRKISYEQYF. For the CDR3, the DNA is TGTGCCAGCAGCGACAGGAAGATCTCCTACGAGCAGTACTTC.

J is TRBJ1-1 and V is TRBV27; TRBD1 is a possible D gene (6 bases). This CDR3 has 15 amino acids. The V gene's germline CDR1 is MNHEY and CDR2 SMNVEV (reference sequence). The V gene lost 5 bases and the J gene lost 8 bases, with 21 bases spanning the gap. In DNA form, the CDR3 reads TGTGCCAGCAGTATCTCCGGGACAAGAAATGTAGAAGCTTTCTTT. This encodes CASSISGTRNVEAFF.

J is TRBJ2-2 and V is TRBV7-2; the match to TRBD1 covers 8 bases. The J segment lost 2 bases and the V segment lost 9 bases, leaving 5 bases of the junction unmatched. There are 14 residues in the CDR3. The germline gives CDR1 SGHTA, CDR2 FQGNSA. CDR3 amino acids: CARGDRRNTGELFF. The CDR3 coding sequence is TGTGCCAGAGGGGACAGGCGTAACACCGGGGAGCTGTTTTTT.